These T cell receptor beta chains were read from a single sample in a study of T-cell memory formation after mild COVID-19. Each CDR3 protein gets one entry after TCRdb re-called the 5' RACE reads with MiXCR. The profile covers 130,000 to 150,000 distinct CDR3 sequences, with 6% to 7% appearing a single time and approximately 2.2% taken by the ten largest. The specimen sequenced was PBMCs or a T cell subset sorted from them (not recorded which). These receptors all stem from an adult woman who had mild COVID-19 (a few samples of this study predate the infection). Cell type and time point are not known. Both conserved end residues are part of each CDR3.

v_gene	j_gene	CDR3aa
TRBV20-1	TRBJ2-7	CSATRGTYEQYF
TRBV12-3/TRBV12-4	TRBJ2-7	CASSLSGTAFYEQYF
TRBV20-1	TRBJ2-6	CSGRGSGANVLTF
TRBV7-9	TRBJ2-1	CASSEGLIAPLDNEQFF
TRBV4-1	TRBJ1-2	CASSQAGLGGYGYTF
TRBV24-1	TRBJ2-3	CATSDRTSGRVTDTQYF
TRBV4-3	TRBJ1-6	CASSSRGLNSPLHF
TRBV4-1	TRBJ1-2	CASSQEGTGSTYGYTF
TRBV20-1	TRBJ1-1	CSALGGPNTEAFF
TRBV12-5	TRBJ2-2	CASGSALTAATGELFF
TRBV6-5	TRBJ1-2	CASRKDRAYGYTF
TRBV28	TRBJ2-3	CASSSTQGLGTDTQYF
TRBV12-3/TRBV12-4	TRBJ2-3	CASRDTAGTDTQYF
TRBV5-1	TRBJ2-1	CASRFGEFEQFF
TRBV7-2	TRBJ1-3	CASSLGVSNPRGNTIYF
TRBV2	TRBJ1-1	CASSDGLNTEAFF
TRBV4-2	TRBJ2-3	CASSPQRGGLTDTQYF
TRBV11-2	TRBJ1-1	CASSLVGQGLNTEAFF
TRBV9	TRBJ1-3	CASSVGGGVISGNTIYF
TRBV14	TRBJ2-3	CASSPRRTSGGDTQYF
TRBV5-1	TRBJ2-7	CASRSWTGPTYEQYF
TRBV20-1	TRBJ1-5	CSARGGNNQPQHF
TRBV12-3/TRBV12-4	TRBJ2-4	CASRRDTAKNIQYF
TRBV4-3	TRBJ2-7	CASSQDWASGVYEQYF
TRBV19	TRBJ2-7	CASSINSGGRIEQYF
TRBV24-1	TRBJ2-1	CATSDSGRYGYNEQFF
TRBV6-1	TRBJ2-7	CASNGAGGYEQYF
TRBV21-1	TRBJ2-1	CASSPRDYLNNEQFF
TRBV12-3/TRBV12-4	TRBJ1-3	CASRERQGQGNTIYF
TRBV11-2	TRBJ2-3	CASSSGAGGPSTDTQYF
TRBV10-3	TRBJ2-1	CAISEVLSGTGGEQFF
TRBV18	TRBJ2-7	CASSPGQGPYEQYF
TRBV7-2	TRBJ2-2	CASSPHPGQTGELFF
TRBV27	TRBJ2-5	CASSLRTSGGPPQETQYF
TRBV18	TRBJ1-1	CASSPRTGTDEAFF
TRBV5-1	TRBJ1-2	CASSLSGGEDYGYTF
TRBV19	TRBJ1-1	CASSIRGDRTEAFF
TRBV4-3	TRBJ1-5	CASSPDLWGNQPQHF